The clone carrying this T cell receptor beta chain occurred a few times. The target antigen is unknown. Expressed TCRB transcripts got sequenced, as all isolated RNA was reverse transcribed. Profiling relied on immunoSEQ multiplex PCR, and the TCRdb table lists in-frame clones only, not all of them. The sample carries 300,000 to 400,000 clones, 9.5% to 12% recorded once. The germline V gene encodes CDR1 SQVTM and CDR2 ANQGSEA. The CDR3 has 14 amino acids. V shed 4 bases and J shed 1 base, with 10 bases lying between them. This record comes from a study of beta chain features in type 1 diabetes. Findings and caveats of the study: Sampled from patients, naive, central memory and Treg TCRB repertoires appeared more similar than those sampled from healthy donors. Small HLA sub-analyses could not settle whether HLA shapes TCRB rearrangement. Moderate but significant shortening of TCRB CDR3s was recorded in all four CD4+ subsets from Type 1 diabetes patients.

The TCR comes from a woman aged 25 to 39 in good health. The V call is TRBV29-1, the J call TRBJ2-2; D call uncertain. The sequenced material came from naive CD4+ T cells from blood. The CDR3 DNA reads TGCAGCGTTGTGCTTCCGCGGAACACCGGGGAGCTGTTTTTT. This gives the protein CSVVLPRNTGELFF.